One sample yielded the 5 T cell receptor beta chains listed below, sequenced in a study of blood T cell repertoires in COVID-19. TCRdb keeps only in-frame clones here, not all; method: immunoSEQ multiplex PCR. This sample has some 150,000 clones, with about 80% found just once. Sequencing was carried out using peripheral blood. These receptors all come from a woman aged 80 or over with acute or convalescent COVID-19.

The chain joins TRBV5-1 to TRBJ1-5; D not resolved. Germline V gives CDR1 SGHRS, CDR2 YFSETQ. The CDR3 consists of 15 residues. V was trimmed by 1 base and J by 0 bases, leaving 8 bases between them. The CDR3 coding sequence is TGCGCCAGCAGCTTGATCGGGTCTAGCAATCAGCCCCAGCATTTT. This codes for CASSLIGSSNQPQHF.

This chain links TRBV5-1 with TRBJ2-1, with 8 bases matching TRBD1. V trimming: 0 bases; J trimming: 4 bases; junction bases outside the gene matches: 9. The CDR3 runs to 17 residues. Germline CDR1 is SGHRS and CDR2 is YFSETQ. The CDR3 loop reads CASSLASGGRFYNEQFF. Here the CDR3 DNA reads TGCGCCAGCAGCTTGGCCTCAGGGGGCCGCTTTTACAATGAGCAGTTCTTC.

V gene TRBV19 combines with J gene TRBJ1-2; 7 bases are a match to TRBD1. The CDR3 extends over 16 amino acids. CDR1 LNHDA and CDR2 SQIVND come from the germline V gene (reference sequence). The V segment lost 2 bases and the J segment 0 bases; nucleotides outside the gene matches: 6. CDR3 DNA: TGTGCCAGTAGTATAAGATCAGGGGGAGCTAACTATGGCTACACCTTC. It translates to CASSIRSGGANYGYTF.

The CDR3 spells CASSLEGGNTEAFF. The CDR3 nucleotides read TGTGCCAGCAGCCTCGAAGGGGGGAACACTGAAGCTTTCTTT. The chain links TRBV3-1 (or the pseudogene TRBV3-2) to TRBJ1-1, with D perhaps TRBD1 (6 bases). The CDR3 is 14 residues long. Germline V CDR1 and CDR2: LGHDT, YNNKEL (reference sequence). The ends were cut back, 4 bases at V and 1 base at J, with 10 bases in the middle.

This chain joins TRBV18 and TRBJ1-5; D perhaps matches TRBD1 (5 bases). Per the germline V gene, CDR1 is KGHSH and CDR2 is LQKENI. Trimming pared 3 bases from V and 7 bases from J, leaving 13 bases between. This CDR3 is built from 14 residues. This chain's CDR3 is CASSPGTGEQPQHF. For the CDR3, the DNA is TGTGCCAGCTCACCTGGAACGGGGGAGCAGCCCCAGCATTTT.